This TCR beta chain originates from a study of regulatory T cells in long-lasting Graves disease. The authors built TCR beta libraries using iRepertoire HTBI primers and Arm-PCR of CDR3 regions. Via MiXCR, TCRdb re-called the multiplex PCR reads, giving one row per CDR3 protein. The sample includes about 400,000 distinct CDR3 sequences, roughly 20% of them seen just once. General observations from the study: Rather than thyroid tissue, only peripheral blood underwent study. Limited sample numbers may have lowered accuracy. Comparison showed that persistent patients shared more public clonotypes (roughly 2,700) than new patients (966). Persistent disease preferred TRBV28, TRBJ1-2 and TRBJ2-5; new disease, TRBV20-1 and TRBJ2-1.

The table lists this clonotype with a few counts. Its antigen is unknown. The CDR3 totals 17 residues. Germline CDR1 and CDR2: KGHSH and LQKENI. V shed 3 bases and J shed 7 bases, with 21 bases lying between them. Time point reported: persistent/refractory GD, antithyroid drugs over 5 years with positive TRAb. There was RNA extracted from PBMCs, and the TCR library was made from it. This TCR was recovered from a female donor with Graves disease. This rearrangement joins TRBV18 to TRBJ1-4; weak D call: TRBD1 (5 bases). The sequencing here drew on peripheral blood mononuclear cells (PBMCs), taken when the disease was refractory, from a patient treated with antithyroid drugs. The CDR3 protein is CASSPQHPRGLSEKLFF. In DNA form, the CDR3 reads TGTGCCAGCTCACCTCAACATCCTCGGGGCCTTAGTGAAAAACTGTTTTTT.